The sequence of this TCR beta chain was determined in a study of cytomegalovirus exposure and HLA in healthy donors (TCRdb year 2017). Regarding the study in general: An earlier analysis of 587 of the donors reported 250 to 350 Gb of sequence data and 95 million to 130 million unique TCR beta sequences obtained from approximately 180 million T cells. Roughly 300 gigabases of sequencing data and tens of millions of unique TCR sequences made up an early release that covered 500 to 700 HLA-typed donors. Of the 398 genotyped donors, 75% to 85% were placed in the genetic ancestry cluster associated with self-reported Caucasian donors. The study was designed to test whether signatures of past pathogen exposure could be identified by cataloging public T cell receptors. Using immunosequencing, the study profiled T cell repertoires from 666 subjects and related those repertoires to cytomegalovirus serostatus. A separate validation cohort of about 110 different subjects was used in addition to the approximately 610-subject first cohort. High-throughput TCR immunosequencing, statistical association of individual TCRs with disease status, and machine learning were combined to predict cytomegalovirus infection status. In a later analysis, previously published TCR beta repertoires from more than 500 donors were re-analyzed and high-resolution HLA genotyping was added so that TCR occurrence patterns could be studied. Rather than drawing on any new phenotypic data, the later analysis identified candidate immune exposures from TCR beta sequences and the way those sequences occurred across donors. In an earlier analysis of 500 to 650 of the donors, high-throughput TCR beta sequencing was used to judge whether each TCR beta V gene segment behaved as functional or pseudogenic. Donor age, sex, ethnicity and CMV serostatus were compiled alongside the repertoire data. A later genetic analysis took genome-wide SNP genotypes for about 65% of the 666 donors and used that subset as a discovery cohort. All discovery cohort repertoires had been generated using a single sequencing platform. Class I and class II HLA loci were covered by the typing at four-digit resolution. The number of donors typed differed by locus, with 629-630 for A, B, C, DRB1 and DQB1, roughly 550 for DQA1, 600 to 610 for DPA1, and some 470 for DPB1. About five DR-DQ haplotypes were handled as single units for association and clustering because linkage in the cohort was strong. Among several hundred genotyped donors of the cohort, an average of approximately 240,000 unique TCR beta nucleotide sequences was sequenced per donor, of which about 19% were non-productive. Here is what the overall study found, with its caveats: In a later analysis, several top co-occurrence clusters were reported to appear linked to parvovirus B19, influenza, CMV and Epstein-Barr virus. Correlated functional status among segregating V segments might be attributable to linkage disequilibrium, but an unknown experimental factor could not be ruled out. The earlier analysis of around 600 of the donors excluded roughly 16 rarely observed V segments, including chromosome 9 orphons, because counts were too low. Presence/absence analyses assumed roughly uniform sequencing depth across donors, an assumption that may not hold. Because HLA typing was missing for some donors at each locus, association tests included only the typed subset. Across donors, most TCR sequences were observed very rarely, whereas some public TCRs were present in many individuals. Assigning TCR associations to individual alleles was difficult when HLA alleles, especially DR and DQ, strongly co-occurred. A further reported finding was that TCR beta sequences accurately predicted the HLA-A and HLA-B alleles for most subjects in the first cohort. Most CMV-associated TCR beta chains appeared to be HLA-restricted in a later analysis, and the HLA associations seemed to be driven largely by CMV exposure. Because the 87-base-pair reads could not distinguish some IMGT-functional V segments, including TRBV6-2 and TRBV6-3, those segments were excluded. In the study, some 180 TCR beta chains were listed as associated with cytomegalovirus. A cluster of highly shared sequence variants was judged likely to be a technical artifact of the sequencing pipeline. In vitro tests confirmed that a few of the cytomegalovirus-associated TCR beta chains recognize cytomegalovirus antigens. In a later analysis, HLA-associated TCR beta chains showed more clonal expansion and lower generation probabilities than non-associated chains that were equally common. The classifier was reported to diagnose cytomegalovirus status with high specificity and sensitivity in both the original cohort and the validation cohort. This cohort had only TCR beta chains sequenced, and the lack of alpha or paired-chain data limited which features could be detected. A later analysis found that TCR association rates varied across HLA loci, with DRB1 alleles showing the most associated TCRs and HLA-C alleles the fewest. An association between a missense DCLRE1C variant and V-gene and J-gene trimming of TCR beta chains was found in a later genetic analysis and replicated in an independent cohort. For the cohort, immune exposure information was limited to CMV serostatus. According to a later genetic analysis, donors in an Asian-associated ancestry cluster had fewer N-insertions in productive TCRs than the approximately 630-donor mean. A later analysis associated 16,951 TCR beta sequences with specific HLA alleles at a false discovery rate of 0.05. According to the authors, the approach could potentially be generalized to other disease states and immunological phenotypes. Broadly in line with IMGT annotations, most TCR beta V segments showed up in productive rearrangements about 90% or about 30% of the time in an earlier analysis of 587 of the donors.

The cohort consisted of approximately 690 healthy bone marrow donors. At the time of sampling, all cohort members were nominally healthy, though unrecorded immune exposures were likely present. The donor tested CMV seropositive, placing the donor among the 310 or so seropositive members of the cohort. A peripheral blood sample was provided by each donor, and peripheral blood mononuclear cells were used for TCR beta sequencing. The Qiagen DNeasy Blood Extraction Kit was used to extract genomic DNA from the blood cell samples. With respect to this clone: Its antigen target is currently unknown. No base quality values were provided; no much bigger clone lies one nucleotide off.

The library was generated by the immunoSEQ multiplex PCR assay. A mixture of 60 forward primers for TCR Vbeta segments and 13 reverse primers for TCR Jbeta segments was used in the multiplex PCR. The CDR3 region of rearranged TCR beta genes was amplified from genomic DNA by a multiplex PCR assay. On the Illumina HiSeq System, the amplified TCR beta libraries were sequenced as 87-base-pair reads. The source study handled its data this way. A later analysis counted 75 million to 100 million unique TCR beta chains across the 700 or so repertoires, and 10 million to 12 million of these chains were shared by at least two donors. A nearest-neighbor algorithm error-corrected the raw reads and collapsed the reads into unique sequences, merging closely related sequences to remove PCR and sequencing errors. CDR3 sequences were aligned to IMGT reference sequences to assign V, D and J gene segments. For a sequence to be retained, at least a six-nucleotide match to both a V gene segment and a J gene segment was required. A rearrangement was called productive if the CDR3 had no stop codons and remained in frame with V and J, and every other rearrangement was called non-productive. CDR3 was defined according to IMGT convention as the region running from the second conserved V-encoded cysteine to the conserved J-encoded phenylalanine. In an earlier analysis of approximately 590 of the donors, sequences lacking an unambiguous match to a single V gene segment were excluded. In an earlier analysis of roughly 500 of the donors, V segments were called functional above 56.7% productive rearrangements and were called segregating when the between-donor standard deviation exceeded 5%. A statistical classification framework was developed to diagnose cytomegalovirus status using the catalog of TCR beta chain sequences. A later analysis assigned V and J genes by comparing TCR nucleotide sequences with IMGT/GENE-DB human TR gene sequences. In a later analysis, CDR3 sequences and most-parsimonious VDJ recombination scenarios were assigned using the TCRdist pipeline. In a later analysis, every TCR beta chain was defined by the combination of its CDR3 amino acid sequence and its V-gene family, and reads without a unique V-gene family were dropped. To address suspected cross-contamination and a sequencing artifact, a later analysis removed roughly 640 highly shared, low-generation-probability nucleotide sequences. In a later analysis, a clonal expansion index was calculated for each public chain from normalized within-repertoire ranks of inferred template counts. In a later analysis, generation probabilities were computed using a VDJ recombination model fitted to out-of-frame rearrangements, and the results were checked against IGoR. A later analysis scored TCR-TCR, TCR-HLA and TCR-CMV co-occurrence with hypergeometric tests, applying a repertoire-size bias correction to TCR pairs. To estimate false discovery rates, a later analysis permuted the HLA or CMV assignments 20 times. In a later analysis, co-occurring TCRs were grouped using DBSCAN, with TCRdist sequence similarity added in when clustering inside HLA-allele-positive subsets. For co-occurrence clustering, repertoires with fewer than 30,000 or more than 120,000 public chains were excluded, along with 5 or 6 repertoires with anomalous nucleotide sharing. TCRdb's version of the immuneACCESS table is confined to in-frame rearrangements and falls short of the full clone set. An unresolved V gene accounts for under half of the shortfall where checked; the remainder is of unknown origin. Clonal size and the V and J genes are those of that table, whereas D and trimming came from the DNA. The sample table shows about 140,000 clones, and approximately 79% are seen once. The top ten clones comprise roughly 10% of the sample.

From its cysteine to its phenylalanine, the CDR3 spans 13 amino acids. Only the CDR3 DNA is retained, 39 bases long and in frame from the first base. As encoded in the germline V gene, CDR1 is SNHLY while CDR2 is FYNNEI. Trimming takes 3 bases from V and 4 bases from J, and the germline ends sit 9 bases apart. The rearrangement joined TRBV2 to TRBJ1-2; too little of a D gene remains to name it. The receptor's source is a woman in her forties or fifties in good health and CMV-seropositive. Sequenced: PBMCs. The CDR3 region reads CASSEAGRYGYTF. The nucleotide sequence reads TGTGCCAGCAGTGAGGCAGGCCGCTATGGCTACACCTTC.